These T cell receptor beta chains were read from a single sample in a study of blood T cell repertoires in COVID-19. Only in-frame clones appear in the TCRdb table, and some are missing; sequencing was by immunoSEQ multiplex PCR. The table shows approximately 240,000 clones, with approximately 83% occurring only once. Specimen: peripheral blood. These receptors came from a young woman with COVID-19, enrolled during active disease. The CDR3 runs from the conserved cysteine through the conserved F or W. The D gene is left open where the match is weak. Clone sizes are given selectively: once, few, many, or a class where the clone is expanded.

J: TRBJ2-3; V: TRBV5-4; D: TRBD1; size: NA; CDR3: CASSSLDRGQDTQYF; DNA: TGTGCCAGCAGCTCCTTAGACAGGGGTCAAGATACGCAGTATTTT
J: TRBJ1-5; V: TRBV11-2; D: NA; size: NA; CDR3: CASSLIMSQPQHF; DNA: TGTGCCAGCAGCTTAATCATGAGTCAGCCCCAGCATTTT
J: TRBJ2-2; V: TRBV5-6; D: NA; size: NA; CDR3: CASSLEGTGELFF; DNA: TGTGCCAGCAGCTTGGAAGGGACAGGGGAGCTGTTTTTT
J: TRBJ1-1; V: TRBV6-5; D: TRBD1; size: NA; CDR3: CASLHRGLVEAFF; DNA: TGTGCCAGCCTTCACAGGGGGTTAGTTGAAGCTTTCTTT
J: TRBJ1-4; V: TRBV7-9; D: NA; size: NA; CDR3: CASSLTGSSEKLFF; DNA: TGTGCCAGCAGCTTAACAGGGTCCTCTGAAAAACTGTTTTTT
J: TRBJ2-7; V: TRBV19; D: NA; size: NA; CDR3: CASSIPPGTHYF; DNA: TGTGCCAGTAGTATACCGCCCGGGACACATTACTTC
J: TRBJ2-7; V: TRBV27; D: NA; size: NA; CDR3: CASSPVHDRSYEQYF; DNA: TGTGCCAGCAGTCCCGTTCATGACAGATCCTACGAGCAGTACTTC
J: TRBJ2-7; V: TRBV6-5; D: NA; size: NA; CDR3: CASSYSLGGAYEQYF; DNA: TGTGCCAGCAGTTACTCTCTAGGGGGGGCCTACGAGCAGTACTTC
J: TRBJ1-6; V: TRBV5-4; D: TRBD1; size: NA; CDR3: CASSRTGSQDNSPLHF; DNA: TGTGCCAGCAGCCGGACAGGGAGTCAGGATAATTCACCCCTCCACTTT
J: TRBJ2-7; V: TRBV7-2; D: NA; size: NA; CDR3: CASSSDRTTYEQYF; DNA: TGTGCCAGCAGCTCGGACAGAACTACCTACGAGCAGTACTTC
J: TRBJ2-2; V: TRBV5-4; D: TRBD1; size: NA; CDR3: CASSAKTGDGGELFF; DNA: TGTGCCAGCAGCGCAAAAACAGGGGATGGCGGGGAGCTGTTTTTT
J: TRBJ1-5; V: TRBV6-2/TRBV6-3; D: TRBD1; size: NA; CDR3: CASSQDRRRSDQPQHF; DNA: TGTGCCAGCAGTCAGGACAGGAGAAGATCGGATCAGCCCCAGCATTTT
J: TRBJ1-2; V: TRBV29-1; D: NA; size: few; CDR3: CSDRDIYGYTF; DNA: TGCAGTGATAGGGACATCTATGGCTACACCTTC
J: TRBJ2-7; V: TRBV3-1/TRBV3-2; D: NA; size: NA; CDR3: CASSQDQDLKVPWVEQYF; DNA: TGTGCCAGCAGCCAAGATCAGGATCTTAAGGTGCCTTGGGTCGAGCAGTACTTC
J: TRBJ2-5; V: TRBV5-1; D: NA; size: NA; CDR3: CASSLGPSTQETQYF; DNA: TGCGCCAGCAGCTTGGGCCCTTCGACTCAAGAGACCCAGTACTTC
J: TRBJ1-2; V: TRBV6-5; D: NA; size: NA; CDR3: CASRVSEGFGGYTF; DNA: TGTGCCAGCAGGGTTTCGGAGGGGTTCGGCGGCTACACCTTC
J: TRBJ1-2; V: TRBV2; D: NA; size: once; CDR3: CASMAGPDYGYTF; DNA: TGTGCCAGCATGGCAGGGCCGGACTATGGCTACACCTTC
J: TRBJ2-1; V: TRBV10-3; D: TRBD2; size: NA; CDR3: CAISDQAGGPGSYNEQFF; DNA: TGTGCCATCAGTGACCAAGCGGGAGGGCCGGGAAGCTACAATGAGCAGTTCTTC
J: TRBJ2-7; V: TRBV2; D: TRBD1; size: NA; CDR3: CASSEGSHRGPYEQYF; DNA: TGTGCCAGCAGTGAAGGTTCGCACAGGGGACCCTACGAGCAGTACTTC
J: TRBJ2-2; V: TRBV6-5; D: NA; size: NA; CDR3: CASSYSMGRNTGELFF; DNA: TGTGCCAGCAGTTACTCGATGGGCCGAAACACCGGGGAGCTGTTTTTT
J: TRBJ1-2; V: TRBV6-2/TRBV6-3; D: NA; size: NA; CDR3: CASSYPLGGGYTF; DNA: TGTGCCAGCAGTTACCCCTTGGGGGGTGGCTACACCTTC
J: TRBJ2-7; V: TRBV5-4; D: TRBD1; size: few; CDR3: CASSSLPGQGNGEQYF; DNA: TGTGCCAGCAGCTCACTCCCCGGACAGGGTAACGGGGAGCAGTACTTC
J: TRBJ2-1; V: TRBV3-1/TRBV3-2; D: NA; size: NA; CDR3: CASSQVQSFSYNEQFF; DNA: TGTGCCAGCAGCCAAGTACAATCTTTCTCCTACAATGAGCAGTTCTTC
J: TRBJ2-7; V: TRBV4-1; D: TRBD2; size: NA; CDR3: CASSQGAGGPSYEQYF; DNA: TGCGCCAGCAGCCAAGGGGCGGGAGGGCCGTCCTACGAGCAGTACTTC
J: TRBJ1-1; V: TRBV7-9; D: NA; size: few; CDR3: CASSLVGDSEAFF; DNA: TGTGCCAGCAGCTTAGTCGGGGATAGTGAAGCTTTCTTT
J: TRBJ1-2; V: TRBV19; D: NA; size: NA; CDR3: CASRPDSPLLYGYTF; DNA: TGTGCCAGTAGACCCGACAGCCCTCTACTCTATGGCTACACCTTC
J: TRBJ1-6; V: TRBV30; D: NA; size: NA; CDR3: CAWSLTGRNSPLHF; DNA: TGTGCCTGGAGTCTTACAGGTCGGAATTCACCCCTCCACTTT
J: TRBJ2-7; V: TRBV3-1/TRBV3-2; D: NA; size: few; CDR3: CASSQVDFYEQYF; DNA: TGTGCCAGCAGCCAAGTAGACTTCTACGAGCAGTACTTC
J: TRBJ2-5; V: TRBV7-9; D: TRBD2; size: NA; CDR3: CASSFQRGPQKTQYF; DNA: TGTGCCAGCAGCTTCCAGCGGGGGCCACAGAAGACCCAGTACTTC
J: TRBJ1-6; V: TRBV7-9; D: NA; size: once; CDR3: CASSPLSGGGSPLHF; DNA: TGTGCCAGCAGCCCTTTGTCTGGGGGGGGTTCACCCCTCCACTTT
J: TRBJ2-7; V: TRBV3-1/TRBV3-2; D: NA; size: NA; CDR3: CASSQFGGEYEQYF; DNA: TGTGCCAGCAGCCAATTCGGGGGAGAGTACGAGCAGTACTTC
J: TRBJ2-2; V: TRBV7-9; D: NA; size: NA; CDR3: CASTYMGLNTGELFF; DNA: TGTGCCAGCACCTATATGGGGCTAAACACCGGGGAGCTGTTTTTT
J: TRBJ1-5; V: TRBV10-3; D: NA; size: NA; CDR3: CAISESGPSNQPQHF; DNA: TGTGCCATCAGTGAGTCGGGGCCGAGCAATCAGCCCCAGCATTTT
J: TRBJ1-4; V: TRBV5-1; D: TRBD1; size: once; CDR3: CASSYGTEGEKLFF; DNA: TGCGCCAGCAGCTATGGGACAGAAGGGGAAAAACTGTTTTTT
J: TRBJ2-1; V: TRBV18; D: TRBD2; size: NA; CDR3: CASSEIPGLATNEQFF; DNA: TGTGCCAGCTCGGAAATTCCGGGACTAGCGACTAATGAGCAGTTCTTC
J: TRBJ2-7; V: TRBV3-1/TRBV3-2; D: NA; size: NA; CDR3: CASSQEPSVSYEQYF; DNA: TGTGCCAGCAGCCAAGAGCCCTCGGTTTCCTACGAGCAGTACTTC
J: TRBJ2-3; V: TRBV7-3; D: TRBD2; size: NA; CDR3: CASSPLAGGPPDTQYF; DNA: TGTGCCAGCAGCCCGTTAGCGGGGGGGCCCCCAGATACGCAGTATTTT